What follows is one TCR beta chain and its context. This sample stems from a study of blood T cell repertoires in COVID-19. Study-level background: The United States, Italy and Spain supplied acute and convalescent COVID-19 samples. The cDNA or gDNA used as material had been derived from T cells, B-cell-depleted T cells, or PBMCs.

Original processing notes: Amplification with reference gene primers provided the estimates of nucleated cell counts. Clones were sequenced by immunoSEQ multiplex PCR, and TCRdb holds only the in-frame ones, with some missing. V, J and clone size were drawn from that table, and D and trimming were deduced from the DNA. The sample contains about 200,000 clones, about 82% of which appear only once. The V segment lost 3 bases and the J segment 0 bases; nucleotides outside the gene matches: 8. Germline V gene sequence: CDR1 SGHKS, CDR2 YYEKEE (reference sequence). The CDR3 extends over 18 amino acids. This sequence originates from a woman older than 75 with acute or convalescent COVID-19. V usage is TRBV5-5 and J usage is TRBJ2-5; 13 nucleotides line up with TRBD2. The sequencing input was peripheral blood. The CDR3 nucleotides are TGTGCCAGCAGCTCGCGACTAGCGGGGGGTTCGTACCAAGAGACCCAGTACTTC. This encodes CASSSRLAGGSYQETQYF.